The next 30 T cell receptor beta chains were all read from a single sample in a study of tumor-infiltrating lymphocytes in primary liver carcinoma (dated by TCRdb to the late 2010s). This sample was sequenced with an Illumina HiSeq 2500. Using a constant-region primer and ProtoScript II reverse transcriptase, TCRbeta-specific cDNA was reverse-transcribed from 450 to 650 ng total RNA. The TCRbeta libraries were prepared through three rounds of nested multiplex PCR following a slightly modified ARM-PCR procedure. Multiplex TRBV1-TRBV30 forward primers and a Cbeta reverse primer were used in the first two PCR rounds, each of which was run for roughly 10 cycles. TCRdb ran its own pipeline on the public reads, namely fastp trimming at Q25 and MiXCR clone calling, and kept in-frame beta chains. Here each entry gathers all rows of one CDR3 protein and keeps the most common genes and DNA. The sample contains under 200,000 distinct CDR3 sequences, 65% of them found a single time. The ten largest account for under 7.5% of the sample.

TRIzol reagent was used to extract blood RNA from unsorted whole blood, while the DNeasy Blood & Tissue kit provided the germline DNA. Sequencing was performed on peripheral blood. The receptors were gathered from a woman aged 60-75 years with primary liver carcinoma and hepatitis B virus infection.

On this clonotype: This may come from a read error, since a much larger clone is one base off. The rearrangement uses TRBV6-5 and TRBJ1-6; the D is unclear. This CDR3 spans 16 amino acids. CDR1 MNHEY and CDR2 SVGAGI come from the germline V gene. This CDR3 is CVSSYSLGRFGSPLHF. The CDR3 region has the DNA TGTGTCAGCAGTTACTCTTTGGGAAGGTTCGGCTCACCCCTCCACTTT.

The J gene is TRBJ2-3, the V gene TRBV11-2; no firm D call. Near its end, the DNA agrees better with TRBJ1-5, so the J call may be wrong. The CDR3 is made up of 15 amino acids. Germline V gene data show CDR1 as SGHAT and CDR2 as FQNNGV. CDR3 in amino acids: CASSLASGLFDTQHF. CDR3 DNA: TGTGCCAGCAGCTTAGCGTCAGGACTCTTTGATACGCAGCATTTT.

Only a few counts were recorded for this clonotype. This could be a read error, since a much larger clone is one nucleotide away. The chain links TRBV6-5 to TRBJ2-3; 13 bases fit TRBD2. Unmatched junction bases numbered 5, after V lost 7 bases and J lost 4 bases. In germline, CDR1 is MNHEY, CDR2 SVGAGI. The CDR3 totals 15 residues. CDR3 in amino acids: CASNPGLAGADTQYF. DNA for the CDR3: TGTGCCAGCAACCCAGGACTAGCGGGAGCAGATACGCAGTATTTT.

The genes are TRBV6-1 and TRBJ1-6, with a weak D call TRBD1 (5 bases). This CDR3 has 14 amino acids. Germline values: CDR1 MNHNS, CDR2 SASEGT. Deletions cut 9 bases from V and 7 bases from J, with 16 bases between. Here the CDR3 reads CASNTKGLNSPLHF. DNA for the CDR3: TGTGCCAGTAATACGAAGGGACTGAATTCACCCCTCCACTTT.

On this clonotype itself: The conserved phenylalanine or tryptophan is not found at the CDR3 terminus, so this likely reflects a read error. The chain has TRBV14 and TRBJ2-2; D is ambiguous. Germline-derived CDR1 and CDR2 are SGHDN and FVKESK. This CDR3 is 16 amino acids long. V lost 6 bases and J 0 bases, leaving 14 bases between the germline ends. CDR3 protein: CASSQKLTANTGELFI. The DNA of the CDR3 is TGTGCCAGCAGTCAAAAACTCACAGCGAACACCGGGGAGCTGTTTATT.

The V gene is TRBV12-3 or TRBV12-4, the J gene TRBJ2-7; 7 bases are shared with TRBD2. With V trimmed by 3 bases and J by 4 bases, 9 bases remained unmatched. The CDR3 is 15 residues long. The CDR3 DNA is TGTGCCAGCAGTTTTGGTGAAGCGGGAACATACGAGCAGTACTTC. It translates to CASSFGEAGTYEQYF.

As to this clonotype: A much larger clone lies a single base off, so this may be a read error. This rearrangement joins TRBV28 to TRBJ2-2; TRBD2 matches 12 bases. The germline CDR1 and CDR2 sequences are MDHEN and SYDVKM. The CDR3 runs 17 residues. In DNA, the CDR3 is TGTGCCATCAGTTTTCCTAGCGGGAGGGCTCGGACCGGGGAGCTGTTTTTT. Its translation: CAISFPSGRARTGELFF.

To note about this clonotype: The junction shows a germline mismatch at one end, possibly a read error. The chain combines TRBV19 with TRBJ1-6; 7 positions match TRBD1. Germline values: CDR1 LNHDA, CDR2 SQIVND (reference sequence). This CDR3 spans 14 amino acids. The CDR3 region is CATSTTGRNSPLRF. CDR3 bases: TGTGCCACCTCAACGACAGGGAGGAATTCACCCCTCCGCTTT.

This clonotype was counted ten times or more. The J gene is TRBJ1-1, the V gene TRBV6-5, with D perhaps TRBD1 (6 bases). In germline, CDR1 is MNHEY, CDR2 SVGAGI. The V and J ends lost 8 bases and 4 bases respectively, with 11 bases between them. CDR3 length: 12 amino acids. The CDR3 DNA reads as TGTGCCAGCCACAGGGCGGGCACTGAAGCTTTCTTT. Protein product: CASHRAGTEAFF.

The chain joins TRBV11-2 to TRBJ2-7; a possible D gene is TRBD2 (6 bases). Germline CDR1 is SGHAT and CDR2 is FQNNGV. V was clipped by 8 bases and J by 5 bases, with 19 bases between them. The CDR3 is 14 amino acids. The chain's CDR3 is CASGSRLVLDEQYF. CDR3 in DNA: TGTGCCAGCGGCTCCCGACTAGTGCTGGACGAGCAGTACTTC.

As to this clonotype: The junction shows a germline mismatch at one end, possibly a read error. This sequence joins TRBV6-5 and TRBJ1-6; D is unresolved. CDR1 and CDR2 (germline): MNHEY, SVGAGI. This CDR3 spans 12 amino acids. In nucleotides, the CDR3 is TGTGTCAGCGGTTACTTCGGAGAACCCCTCCACTTT. Translated: CVSGYFGEPLHF.

This clonotype qualifies as medium-sized. The J gene is TRBJ2-1, the V gene TRBV11-1, with 13 bases that match TRBD2. Germline V lookup: CDR1 SGHAT, CDR2 FQDESV (reference sequence). V lost 4 bases, J lost 9 bases, and 6 bases stayed unmatched. The CDR3 extends over 15 amino acids. In DNA form, the CDR3 reads TGTGCCAGCAGCTCACTAGCGGGAGGGCCGAGTGAGCAGTTCTTC. It encodes CASSSLAGGPSEQFF. Together with reference TRBV11-1 and TRBJ2-1, the CDR3 gives the full variable domain: EAEVAQSPRYKITEKSQAVAFWCDPISGHATLYWYRQILGQGPELLVQFQDESVVDDSQLPKDRFSAERLKGVDSTLKIQPAELGDSAMYLCASSSLAGGPSEQFFGPGTRLTVL.

In the case of this clonotype: The conserved phenylalanine or tryptophan is not found at the CDR3 terminus, so this likely reflects a read error. The V and J genes are TRBV29-1 and TRBJ2-5; D is possibly TRBD1 or TRBD2 (5 bases each). The CDR3 runs to 15 residues. CDR1 and CDR2 (germline): SQVTM, ANQGSEA. The germline V and J ends were trimmed by 1 base and 2 bases, with 14 bases remaining between them. CDR3 DNA sequence: TGCAGCGTTGAAGGTCGGCCGGGACGACAAGAGACCCAGTACCTC. Its translation: CSVEGRPGRQETQYL.

In regard to this clonotype: A much larger clone is a single base away; this may be a read error. The chain links TRBV11-1 to TRBJ2-1, with 7 nucleotides matching TRBD1. Per germline, CDR1 SGHAT and CDR2 FQDESV (reference sequence). The CDR3 runs 14 residues. Germline trimming cut 7 bases from V and 6 bases from J; bases unmatched to any gene: 9. The CDR3 nucleotides are TGTGCCAGCAACCACAGGGGTCGGATCAATGAGCAGTTCTTC. Translation gives CASNHRGRINEQFF. The full variable domain, with the rest looked up from reference TRBV11-1 and TRBJ2-1, is EAEVAQSPRYKITEKSQAVAFWCDPISGHATLYWYRQILGQGPELLVQFQDESVVDDSQLPKDRFSAERLKGVDSTLKIQPAELGDSAMYLCASNHRGRINEQFFGPGTRLTVL.

This clonotype was observed once. A clone one base away is much larger, so this may be a read error. The chain is built from TRBV12-3 or TRBV12-4 and TRBJ2-1, with 7 bases matching TRBD2. The V and J ends lost 8 bases and 5 bases, in that order; junction bases with no gene match: 6. The CDR3 has 13 residues. The CDR3: CASGTNGHNEQFF. CDR3 coding DNA: TGTGCCAGCGGGACTAACGGACACAATGAGCAGTTCTTC.

On this clonotype itself: The germline gene is not matched at one end of the junction; a read error may be the cause. This chain joins TRBV11-2 and TRBJ2-7; D is undetermined. The CDR3 is 12 residues long. Germline CDR1 and CDR2: SGHAT and FQNNGV. The DNA of the CDR3 is TGTGCCGGCAGCTTAAGTCCCGGCAAGCAGTACTTC. Translation: CAGSLSPGKQYF.

The table lists this clonotype with a count of one. This may stem from a read error, because a much larger clone lies one nucleotide away. The conserved closing phenylalanine or tryptophan is absent in this CDR3, likely reflecting a read error. This chain connects TRBV6-1 to TRBJ1-5; D not resolved. V was shortened by 3 bases and J by 3 bases, with 12 bases between the two germline ends. This CDR3 contains 15 residues. Germline CDR1 and CDR2: MNHNS and SASEGT. For the CDR3, the DNA is TGTGCCAGCAGTGACTGGGCGGGCTACAATCAGCCCCAGCATTAT. As protein: CASSDWAGYNQPQHY.

The chain uses TRBV5-1 and TRBJ2-1, with TRBD1 matching 8 bases. J lost 6 bases, V lost 5 bases, and 10 bases had no gene match. The CDR3 spans 15 residues. The germline V gene encodes CDR1 SGHRS and CDR2 YFSETQ. CDR3 sequence reads: CASRSTGAVSNEQFF. CDR3 DNA: TGCGCCAGCAGGTCGACAGGGGCCGTTTCCAATGAGCAGTTCTTC.

The gene calls are TRBV5-1 and TRBJ1-2; D is possibly TRBD1 (6 bases). V lost 4 bases and J lost 6, with 16 bases in between. This CDR3 region has 14 residues. Germline V lookup: CDR1 SGHRS, CDR2 YFSETQ. CDR3 sequence (DNA): TGCGCCAGCAGCAAGCAAGGACAGACCGATGGCTACACCTTC. It yields the protein CASSKQGQTDGYTF.

This clonotype has just one count. This CDR3 is missing its conserved last phenylalanine or tryptophan, likely due to a read error. No DNA is shown, since the ends of the CDR3 on it are uncertain; the CDR3 is the one TCRdb lists. This sequence joins TRBV28 and TRBJ2-4; the D segment call TRBD1 is taken from the table without a DNA check. Per germline, CDR1 MDHEN and CDR2 SYDVKM. The CDR3 numbers 15 amino acids, ends counted. CDR3 sequence: CASSLYPGAGDIQYL.

Comments on this clonotype: This may arise from a read error, as a much more abundant clone is one base away. The rearrangement joins TRBV13 to TRBJ2-7, with D hard to call. Germline CDR1 PRHDT, CDR2 FYEKMQ (reference sequence). Trimming removed 3 bases at V and 6 bases at J, with 9 bases between. The CDR3 contains 12 residues. The CDR3 sequence is CASSFPFGEQYF. The CDR3 DNA reads as TGTGCCAGCAGCTTCCCCTTCGGCGAGCAGTACTTC.

CDR3: CASSVGSFYEQYF. The CDR3 DNA reads as TGTGCCAGCAGTGTCGGTAGCTTCTACGAGCAGTACTTC. This sequence joins TRBV6-6 and TRBJ2-7; D ambiguous. Trimming took 5 bases from V and 3 from J, leaving 11 bases between them. Germline V gives CDR1 MNHNY, CDR2 SVGAGI (reference sequence). The CDR3 contains 13 residues.

With regard to this clonotype: The CDR3 does not end in the conserved phenylalanine or tryptophan, so this is likely a read error. The rearrangement joins TRBV11-2 to TRBJ2-1; D is perhaps TRBD1 or TRBD2 (6 bases each). Germline V gene lookup returns CDR1 SGHAT and CDR2 FQNNGV. Trimming took 5 bases from V and 10 from J, leaving 30 bases between them. The CDR3 totals 18 residues. The CDR3 bases are TGTGCCAGCAGCGCGGGGCTCGCAGGGGACTGTATGGCCGACGAGCAGTTCCTC. Translated, it gives CASSAGLAGDCMADEQFL.

The table lists this clonotype with a few counts. The V and J genes are TRBV16 and TRBJ1-1; D ambiguous. The V gene's germline CDR1 is KGHSY and CDR2 FQNENV. This CDR3 is 13 amino acids long. V lost 1 base and J lost 6, with 9 bases in between. CDR3 bases: TGTGCCAGCAGCCAATTGGTGGGCCCTGAAGCTTTCTTT. It codes for CASSQLVGPEAFF.

The chain employs TRBV18 and TRBJ1-5; D is ambiguous. Germline CDR1 and CDR2: KGHSH and LQKENI. The CDR3 runs 12 residues. V lost 3 bases and J 9 bases, leaving 9 bases between the germline ends. The CDR3 protein is CASSPSSGPQHF. CDR3 DNA: TGTGCCAGCTCACCGTCATCCGGGCCCCAGCATTTT. Full variable domain (remainder filled in from reference TRBV18 and TRBJ1-5): NAGVMQNPRHLVRRRGQEARLRCSPMKGHSHVYWYRQLPEEGLKFMVYLQKENIIDESGMPKERFSAEFPKEGPSILRIQQVVRGDSAAYFCASSPSSGPQHFGDGTRLSIL.

In its sample, this clonotype was seen a few times. V is TRBV7-9 and J is TRBJ1-1; D gene unclear. Trimming pared 6 bases from V and 1 base from J, leaving 18 bases between. The CDR3 has 16 amino acids. In germline, CDR1 is SEHNR, CDR2 FQNEAQ (reference sequence). The CDR3 DNA reads TGTGCCAGCAGTCATCTTGAGGGCAGGCGGAACACTGAAGCTTTCTTT. It encodes CASSHLEGRRNTEAFF.

This clonotype is a singleton in its sample. The conserved closing phenylalanine or tryptophan is absent in this CDR3, likely reflecting a read error. The chain joins TRBV11-3 to TRBJ2-3; D is perhaps TRBD2 (6 bases). There are 18 residues in the CDR3. V lost 1 base and J lost 2, with 19 bases in between. Germline CDR1 is SGHNT and CDR2 is YENEEA. The CDR3 loop reads CASSLGLTGALTTDTQYL. CDR3 nucleotide sequence: TGTGCCAGCAGCTTAGGACTAACGGGAGCTCTAACCACAGATACGCAGTATCTT.

To note about this clonotype: A much more abundant neighbour one base away suggests this may be a read error. The chain joins TRBV7-8 to TRBJ1-5, with D perhaps TRBD1 (6 bases). Germline V gene sequence: CDR1 SGHVS, CDR2 FQNEAQ. The length of the CDR3 is 17 residues. CDR3 region: CDSSLEGGAYSNQPQHF. CDR3 DNA: TGTGACAGCAGCTTAGAGGGGGGAGCCTATAGCAATCAGCCCCAGCATTTT. The full variable domain, completed using reference TRBV7-8 and TRBJ1-5, is GAGVSQSPRYKVAKRGQDVALRCDPISGHVSLFWYQQALGQGPEFLTYFQNEAQLDKSGLPSDRFFAERPEGSVSTLKIQRTQQEDSAVYLCDSSLEGGAYSNQPQHFGDGTRLSIL.

This clonotype was counted between two and nine times. The chain combines TRBV11-1 with TRBJ2-1, with 9 bases fitting TRBD2. V lost 4 bases and J lost 9; bases outside the gene matches: 16. There are 17 residues in the CDR3. In germline, CDR1 is SGHAT, CDR2 FQDESV (reference sequence). This CDR3 reads CASSSPPGGRAFSEQFF. The CDR3 nucleotides read TGTGCCAGCAGCTCCCCTCCTGGCGGGAGGGCCTTTAGTGAGCAGTTCTTC.

The rearrangement uses TRBV4-1 and TRBJ1-4; tentatively, D is TRBD1 (5 bases). Germline CDR1 and CDR2: MGHRA and YSYEKL. This CDR3 has 16 amino acids. V was cut by 0 bases and J by 7 bases, with 15 bases left in between. In DNA form, the CDR3 reads TGCGCCAGCAGCCAAGAAAGGGGCCTCTATATTGAAAAACTGTTTTTT. Its translation: CASSQERGLYIEKLFF.